This TCR beta chain came from a study of blood T cell repertoires in COVID-19 (dated by TCRdb to 2020 to 2022). Notes on the research overall: Collaborator samples came from the United States, Italy and Spain and covered acute and convalescent phases of COVID-19. The prospective study material was composed of cDNA or gDNA derived from T cells, B-cell-depleted T cells, or PBMCs. Samples were obtained from the ongoing ImmuneRACE study (first 160 participants) and from about 1,300 subjects provided by 6 global collaborators. Sample metadata almost always included a de-identified subject ID, COVID-19 status, age in years and sex. The repertoires were released in a freely available public database meant as a resource for research on the immune response to SARS-CoV-2. Where HLA class I and class II types were available, the types were taken from metadata supplied by the sample provider, not from assay-based typing. Deeply sampled blood TCRbeta repertoires from subjects exposed to, actively infected with, or recovered from COVID-19 were included in the dataset.

The CDR3 holds 16 amino acids from the cysteine to the phenylalanine. Just CDR3 DNA is preserved here, 48 bases in frame from base 1. CDR1 LGHNA and CDR2 YSLEER are derived from the germline V gene. V and J are trimmed by 3 bases and 10 bases, and the gene matches miss 11 bases of the junction. What the work shows at the level of the full study, not this receptor alone: The amount of clinical and demographic metadata varied by source and participant and was provided uncurated.

One collaborating source in Seattle enrolled patients during active infection and followed them longitudinally through the course of disease. The collaborating institutions used their own protocols to collect whole blood in K2EDTA tubes. Collaborator samples were shipped for TCRbeta analysis as frozen whole blood, isolated PBMCs, or DNA extracted from either sample type. Regarding this clone: No cognate antigen has been identified for it. Base qualities were left out, and no much larger clone turns up one base away.

TCRbeta CDR3 regions were amplified from genomic DNA by means of the immunoSEQ Assay, a bias-controlled multiplex PCR. Regarding the original processing steps: Within the assay, amplification of reference gene primers was used to estimate how many nucleated cells each sample contained. To quantify the absolute abundance of each unique TCRbeta CDR3 rearrangement, sequence reads were collapsed and filtered. For each sample, productive Simpson clonality was calculated as the square root of Simpson's diversity index across productive rearrangements. TCRdb mirrors the immuneACCESS table, restricted to in-frame sequences. Some clones are absent from its copies; in checked studies, under half trace to an unresolved V gene, and the reason for the others is unknown. That table is the source of V, J and clone size, and D and trimming were worked out from the DNA. For this sample the table gives 90,000 or so clones, of which 90% were detected only once. The biggest ten clones account for roughly 6.3% of the sample.

The chain was built from TRBV4-3 and TRBJ2-1, and TRBD2 aligns with 11 junction nucleotides. The TCR comes from a young man with COVID-19, enrolled during active disease. Source material: peripheral blood. The CDR3 region reads CASSQKTGASGGEQFF. At the DNA level, the sequence is TGCGCCAGCAGCCAGAAGACCGGGGCTAGCGGGGGGGAGCAGTTCTTC.